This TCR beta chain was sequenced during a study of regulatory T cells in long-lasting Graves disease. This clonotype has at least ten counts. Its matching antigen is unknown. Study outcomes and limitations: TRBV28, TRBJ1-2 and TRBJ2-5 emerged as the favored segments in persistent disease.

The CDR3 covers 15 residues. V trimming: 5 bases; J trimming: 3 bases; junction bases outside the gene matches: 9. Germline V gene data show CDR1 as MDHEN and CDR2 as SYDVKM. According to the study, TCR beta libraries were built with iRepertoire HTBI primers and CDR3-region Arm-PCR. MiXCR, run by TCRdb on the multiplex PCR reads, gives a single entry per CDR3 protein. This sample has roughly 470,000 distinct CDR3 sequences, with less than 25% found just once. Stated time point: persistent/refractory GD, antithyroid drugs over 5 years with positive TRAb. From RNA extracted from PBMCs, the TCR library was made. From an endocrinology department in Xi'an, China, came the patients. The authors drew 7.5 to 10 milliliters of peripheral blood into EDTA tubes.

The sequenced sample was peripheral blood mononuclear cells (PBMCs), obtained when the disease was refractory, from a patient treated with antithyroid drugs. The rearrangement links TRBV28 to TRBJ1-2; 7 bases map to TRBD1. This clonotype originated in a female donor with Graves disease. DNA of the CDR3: TGTGCCAGCAGTCCACAGGGGTGGCGGTACTATGGCTACACCTTC. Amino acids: CASSPQGWRYYGYTF.